Reported below is one TCR beta chain. Its antigen is still unknown. This record belongs to a study of T cells after yellow fever vaccination. Points from the study as a whole: Clonotypes shared by both compartments, CD4 and CD8, made up a small share. FACS-sorted repertoires might harbor abundant contaminating clonotypes from the bulk population.

MiXCR, applied by TCRdb to the 5' RACE reads, yields one record per CDR3 protein. This table has about 550,000 distinct CDR3 sequences, roughly 21% appearing once. This receptor was taken from a man in his thirties or forties who received the YFV17D yellow fever vaccine. The sample here was PBMCs, taken 15 days after the yellow fever booster vaccination.

CDR3 DNA sequence: TGCGCCAGCAGCGCTGGCCGCCGACAGGGTGAATCCTACGAGCAGTACTTC. The encoded protein is CASSAGRRQGESYEQYF. The chain has TRBV5-1 and TRBJ2-7; 7 nucleotides align to TRBD1. After removal of 4 bases from V and 1 base from J, the junction contained 14 bases not matched to a gene. Germline assignment: CDR1 SGHRS and CDR2 YFSETQ. The CDR3 extends over 17 amino acids.